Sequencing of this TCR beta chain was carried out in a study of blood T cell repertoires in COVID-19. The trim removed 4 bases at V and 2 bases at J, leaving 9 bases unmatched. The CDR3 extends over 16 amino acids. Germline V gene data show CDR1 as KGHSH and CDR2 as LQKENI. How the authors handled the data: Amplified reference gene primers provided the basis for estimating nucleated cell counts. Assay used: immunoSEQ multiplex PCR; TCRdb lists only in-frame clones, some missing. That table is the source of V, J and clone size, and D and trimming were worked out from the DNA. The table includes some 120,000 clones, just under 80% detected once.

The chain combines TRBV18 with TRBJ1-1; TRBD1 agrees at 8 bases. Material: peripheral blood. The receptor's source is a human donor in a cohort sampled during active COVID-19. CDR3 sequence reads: CASSRWTGNLNTEAFF. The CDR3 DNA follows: TGTGCCAGCTCACGATGGACAGGGAATCTCAACACTGAAGCTTTCTTT.